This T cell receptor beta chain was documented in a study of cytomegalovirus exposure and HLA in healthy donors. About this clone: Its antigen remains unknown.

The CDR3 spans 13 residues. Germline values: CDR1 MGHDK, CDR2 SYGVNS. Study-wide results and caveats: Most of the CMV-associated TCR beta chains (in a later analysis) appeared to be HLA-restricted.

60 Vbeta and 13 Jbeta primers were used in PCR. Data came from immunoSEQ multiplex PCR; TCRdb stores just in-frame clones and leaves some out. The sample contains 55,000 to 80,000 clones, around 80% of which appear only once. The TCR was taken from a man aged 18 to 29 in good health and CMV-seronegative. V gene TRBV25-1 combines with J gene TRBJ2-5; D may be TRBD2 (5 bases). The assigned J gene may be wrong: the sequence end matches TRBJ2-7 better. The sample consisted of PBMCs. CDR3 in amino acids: CASQRVATYEQYF. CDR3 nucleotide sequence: TGTGCCAGCCAGAGGGTCGCGACCTACGAGCAGTACTTC.